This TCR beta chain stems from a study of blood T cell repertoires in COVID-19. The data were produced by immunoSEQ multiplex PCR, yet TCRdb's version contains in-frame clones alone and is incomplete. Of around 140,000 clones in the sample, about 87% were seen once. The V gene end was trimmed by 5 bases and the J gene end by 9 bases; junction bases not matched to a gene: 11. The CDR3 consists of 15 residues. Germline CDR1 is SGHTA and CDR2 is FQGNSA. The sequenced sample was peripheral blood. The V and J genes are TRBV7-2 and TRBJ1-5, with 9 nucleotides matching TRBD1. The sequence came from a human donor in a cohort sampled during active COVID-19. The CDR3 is CASSLDRGNLSPQHF. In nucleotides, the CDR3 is TGTGCCAGCAGCCTCGACAGGGGGAATTTGTCGCCCCAGCATTTT.